This T cell receptor beta chain was recorded in a study of human thymus T cells. Trimming took 7 bases from V and 7 from J, leaving 11 bases between them. This CDR3 is built from 13 residues. Germline lookup yields CDR1 MNHNS and CDR2 SASEGT. Libraries were prepared by immunoSEQ multiplex PCR; TCRdb keeps only in-frame clonotypes and omits some of them. Of roughly 120,000 clones in the sample, around 94% were seen once. Points from the study as a whole: Thymic and blood repertoires appeared to carry a bias in their V and J gene usage. There were highly overlapping thymic repertoires among unrelated individuals, as related research reported.

Concerning this clone: Its antigen is unknown.

Surgeons resected thymus tissue during corrective heart surgery. Finnish infants who were healthy and having corrective surgery for congenital heart defects made up the donors. The sequence was obtained from a boy younger than two with a congenital heart defect but otherwise immunologically healthy. The rearrangement uses TRBV6-1 and TRBJ1-6; D not resolved. The sample was thymus tissue. This CDR3 is CASTTGGNSPLHF. CDR3 in DNA: TGTGCCAGCACCACGGGCGGAAATTCACCCCTCCACTTT.